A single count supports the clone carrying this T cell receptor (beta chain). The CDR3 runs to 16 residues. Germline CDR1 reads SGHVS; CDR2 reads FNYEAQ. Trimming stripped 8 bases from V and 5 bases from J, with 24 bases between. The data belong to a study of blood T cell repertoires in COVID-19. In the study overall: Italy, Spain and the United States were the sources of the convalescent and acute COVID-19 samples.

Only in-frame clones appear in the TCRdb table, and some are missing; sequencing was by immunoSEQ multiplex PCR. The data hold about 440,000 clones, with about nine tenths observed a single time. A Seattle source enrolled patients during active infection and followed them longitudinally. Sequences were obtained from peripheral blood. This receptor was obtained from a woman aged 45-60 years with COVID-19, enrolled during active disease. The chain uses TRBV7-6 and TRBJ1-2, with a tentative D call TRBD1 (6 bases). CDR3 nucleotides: TGTGCCAGCGGAAACCCCGGGGGGGGCGCCCAATATGGCTACACCTTC. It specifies CASGNPGGGAQYGYTF.